The 14 T cell receptor beta chains presented below share a single source sample, sequenced in a study of OX40 agonist ivuxolimab in advanced cancers. The method was immunoSEQ multiplex PCR; TCRdb's version includes in-frame clones alone and lacks a portion of them. The sample carries 42,000 or so clones, about four fifths recorded once. Sequenced here: CD4+ or CD8+ T cells sorted from blood, sampled in a trial of the OX40 agonist ivuxolimab. Receptors originate from an adult with an advanced solid tumor such as melanoma, head and neck, liver or kidney cancer.

CDR3 sequence reads: CASSGHRGGDEQYF. For the CDR3, the DNA is TGTGCCAGCAGTGGACATCGGGGGGGCGACGAGCAGTACTTC. The chain links TRBV25-1 to TRBJ2-7, with TRBD2 matching over 8 bases. Germline CDR1 and CDR2: MGHDK and SYGVNS. With V trimmed by 4 bases and J by 5 bases, 7 bases remained unmatched. The CDR3 is 14 amino acids.

The V call is TRBV7-6, the J call TRBJ2-7; 9 positions agree with TRBD2. With 4 bases clipped from V and 2 bases from J, the junction kept 3 bases outside the gene matches. Germline CDR1 reads SGHVS; CDR2 reads FNYEAQ. The CDR3 has 14 amino acids. Here the CDR3 DNA reads TGTGCCAGCAGCTCTAGCGGGGACACCTACGAGCAGTACTTC. Amino acids: CASSSSGDTYEQYF.

The gene calls are TRBV7-8 and TRBJ2-7, with 9 bases matching TRBD1. Looked up from germline, CDR1 is SGHVS and CDR2 is FQNEAQ. V trimming: 3 bases; J trimming: 6 bases; junction bases outside the gene matches: 6. This CDR3 spans 14 amino acids. CDR3 DNA: TGTGCCAGCAGCTTTGGGACAGGGATAGGCGAGCAGTACTTC. Protein product: CASSFGTGIGEQYF.

About this clone itself: Other DNA sequences within the sample encode an identical CDR3. This sequence joins TRBV11-2 and TRBJ2-1, with D unclear. With 4 bases removed from V and 12 bases from J, the gap between germline ends came to 16 bases. CDR3 size: 13 residues. Germline V gene sequence: CDR1 SGHAT, CDR2 FQNNGV. The CDR3 spells CASSSPGPPVQFF. DNA of the CDR3: TGTGCCAGCAGCTCGCCCGGCCCGCCAGTGCAGTTCTTC.

This clone showed up just a few times. The V and J genes are TRBV19 and TRBJ1-1, with D maybe TRBD1 (5 bases). CDR3 length: 14 amino acids. Germline V gene sequence: CDR1 LNHDA, CDR2 SQIVND (reference sequence). V shed 5 bases and J shed 4 bases, with 14 bases lying between them. The CDR3 sequence is CASSLGGWGTEAFF. CDR3 coding DNA: TGTGCCAGTAGTCTCGGGGGGTGGGGCACTGAAGCTTTCTTT. Together with reference TRBV19 and TRBJ1-1, the CDR3 gives the full variable domain: DGGITQSPKYLFRKEGQNVTLSCEQNLNHDAMYWYRQDPGQGLRLIYYSQIVNDFQKGDIAEGYSVSREKKESFPLTVTSAQKNPTAFYLCASSLGGWGTEAFFGQGTRLTVV.

The J gene is TRBJ1-5, the V gene TRBV7-8; D is ambiguous. CDR3 length: 15 amino acids. Trimming took off 5 bases at V and 0 bases at J, with 11 bases between the two ends. The germline CDR1 and CDR2 sequences are SGHVS and FQNEAQ. The CDR3 DNA is TGTGCCAGCAGCCCGGCCTTTGATAGCAATCAGCCCCAGCATTTT. Encoded protein: CASSPAFDSNQPQHF.

The CDR3 is CASSVGGGYTEAFF. CDR3 nucleotide sequence: TGTGCCAGCAGCGTAGGGGGTGGGTACACTGAAGCTTTCTTT. V and J are TRBV9 and TRBJ1-1; D not resolved. Germline V CDR1 and CDR2: SGDLS, YYNGEE. This CDR3 is 14 amino acids long. Trimming stripped 0 bases from V and 3 bases from J, with 9 bases between.

This chain links TRBV5-6 with TRBJ2-1; D gene unclear. Germline V gene data show CDR1 as SGHDT and CDR2 as YYEEEE. V was pared by 0 bases and J by 9 bases, with 10 bases between. The CDR3 is made up of 13 amino acids. This CDR3 reads CASSLGLPPEQFF. The CDR3 nucleotides are TGTGCCAGCAGCTTGGGCCTCCCCCCTGAGCAGTTCTTC.

This clone has just one count. The rearrangement links TRBV5-4 to TRBJ2-2; 7 bases are shared with TRBD1. The length of the CDR3 is 16 residues. Unmatched junction bases numbered 4, after V lost 2 bases and J lost 0 bases. The germline V gene has CDR1 SGHNT and CDR2 YYREEE (reference sequence). CDR3 nucleotides: TGTGCCAGCAGCTTACCGGGACAGTCGAACACCGGGGAGCTGTTTTTT. Residues: CASSLPGQSNTGELFF.

This clone was observed a handful of times. The rearrangement joins TRBV27 to TRBJ2-7; 9 positions match TRBD1. The germline CDR1 and CDR2 sequences are MNHEY and SMNVEV (reference sequence). V shed 6 bases and J 6 bases; nucleotides not matched to a gene: 6. There are 13 residues in the CDR3. The CDR3 loop is CASSSGTGTEQYF. CDR3 bases: TGTGCCAGCAGCTCCGGGACAGGGACCGAGCAGTACTTC.

This clone occurred a few times. V gene TRBV28 combines with J gene TRBJ2-3; D is uncertain. The CDR3 has 14 amino acids. V lost 9 bases and J 4 bases, leaving 17 bases between the germline ends. Germline V gene sequence: CDR1 MDHEN, CDR2 SYDVKM. The CDR3 is CARWTTPSADTQYF. CDR3 bases: TGTGCCAGATGGACCACCCCGTCGGCAGATACGCAGTATTTT.

This clone was counted a few times. This chain uses TRBV7-9 with TRBJ2-7, with D hard to call. The CDR3 is 14 amino acids. From germline, CDR1 is SEHNR and CDR2 FQNEAQ (reference sequence). Trimming shortened V by 0 bases and J by 2 bases, and 8 bases separated the two germline ends. CDR3 amino acids: CASSLAGPAYEQYF. The CDR3 DNA sequence: TGTGCCAGCAGCTTAGCAGGGCCAGCCTACGAGCAGTACTTC.

V usage is TRBV28 and J usage is TRBJ1-6; D unresolved. Trimming pared 8 bases from V and 6 bases from J, leaving 14 bases between. CDR3 size: 14 residues. Germline V lookup: CDR1 MDHEN, CDR2 SYDVKM. The CDR3 sequence is CASGERFSNSPLHF. The DNA for the CDR3 is TGTGCCAGCGGTGAACGCTTCTCTAATTCACCCCTCCACTTT. The whole variable domain, filled in from reference TRBV28 and TRBJ1-6, reads DVKVTQSSRYLVKRTGEKVFLECVQDMDHENMFWYRQDPGLGLRLIYFSYDVKMKEKGDIPEGYSVSREKKERFSLILESASTNQTSMYLCASGERFSNSPLHFGNGTRLTVT.

The J gene is TRBJ2-1, the V gene TRBV20-1; unclear D gene. The CDR3 totals 11 residues. Germline CDR1 reads DFQATT; CDR2 reads SNEGSKA (reference sequence). CDR3 protein: CGPYSYNEQFF. CDR3 DNA: TGCGGTCCCTACTCCTACAATGAGCAGTTCTTC.